The clone carrying this TCR beta chain was seen a handful of times. The target antigen is unknown. Unmatched junction bases numbered 10, after V lost 5 bases and J lost 0 bases. This CDR3 has 17 residues. Per the germline V gene, CDR1 is DFQATT and CDR2 is SNEGSKA (reference sequence). The data originate from a study of tumor and adjacent non-tumor tissue in lung cancer. Whole-study results and caveats: Normal lung showed higher cumulative top 100 clone frequency than tumor. Significantly higher TCR diversity was found in tumor than normal lung.

This sample's RNA came from whole unsorted tissue. Newly diagnosed lung cancer patients had thoracic surgery in China, August–late 2014, without prior chemotherapy. Three rounds of nested PCR, following a modified ARM-PCR protocol, produced the TCRbeta library. TCRdb re-derived calls from the multiplex PCR reads in MiXCR, one entry per CDR3 protein. The sample lists about 200,000 distinct CDR3 sequences; around 70% were seen once. The sequence came from a man aged 60 to 69 with non-small cell lung cancer. The gene calls are TRBV20-1 and TRBJ2-7, with 13 bases fitting TRBD2. Sequenced material: lung tumor tissue. CDR3 sequence reads: CSASGLTSGRASYEQYF. CDR3 DNA sequence: TGCAGTGCTTCAGGACTTACTAGCGGGAGGGCCTCCTACGAGCAGTACTTC.